The 32 T cell receptor beta chains in this list originate from one sample, sequenced in a study of cytomegalovirus exposure and HLA in healthy donors. TCRdb's copy holds only in-frame clones and misses some; the assay was immunoSEQ multiplex PCR. The sample records over 110,000 clones, about 88% being singletons. Sequenced: PBMCs. Source of these receptors: a young man in good health and CMV-seropositive.

The chain uses TRBV6-5 and TRBJ1-1, with 7 bases lining up with TRBD1. The CDR3 consists of 13 residues. CDR1 and CDR2 (germline): MNHEY, SVGAGI. The trim removed 10 bases at V and 6 bases at J, leaving 11 bases unmatched. CDR3 bases: TGTGCCACCCAGACAGGGTTGGTAGCTGAAGCTTTCTTT. It translates to CATQTGLVAEAFF.

This chain joins TRBV6-5 and TRBJ1-5; 7 positions agree with TRBD1. Germline V gene lookup returns CDR1 MNHEY and CDR2 SVGAGI. The CDR3 loop spans 15 amino acids. The J segment lost 2 bases and the V segment lost 6 bases, leaving 7 bases of the junction unmatched. The CDR3 sequence is CASRLQGMGNQPQHF. In nucleotides, the CDR3 is TGTGCCAGCAGGTTACAGGGGATGGGCAATCAGCCCCAGCATTTT.

This chain uses TRBV7-3 with TRBJ1-1; D is unclear. V lost 5 bases and J lost 1, with 8 bases in between. This CDR3 comprises 13 residues. Germline CDR1 and CDR2: SGHTA and FQGTGA. The CDR3 is CASSPDSNTEAFF. CDR3 DNA: TGTGCCAGCAGCCCCGACTCGAACACTGAAGCTTTCTTT. Looking up the rest from reference TRBV7-3 and TRBJ1-1 gives the full variable domain: GAGVSQTPSNKVTEKGKYVELRCDPISGHTALYWYRQSLGQGPEFLIYFQGTGAADDSGLPNDRFFAVRPEGSVSTLKIQRTERGDSAVYLCASSPDSNTEAFFGQGTRLTVV.

V and J are TRBV9 and TRBJ1-4, with D possibly matching TRBD1 (5 bases). The CDR3 is made up of 17 amino acids. Germline CDR1 and CDR2: SGDLS and YYNGEE. Trimming left V 0 bases short and J 7 bases short, with 19 bases between. The CDR3 reads CASSVEARFDGGEKLFF. The DNA for the CDR3 is TGTGCCAGCAGCGTAGAGGCACGCTTTGACGGGGGTGAAAAACTGTTTTTT.

V usage is TRBV7-6 and J usage is TRBJ1-2; TRBD1 aligns across 8 bases. The CDR3 is 14 residues long. Germline assignment: CDR1 SGHVS and CDR2 FNYEAQ. Trimming removed 5 bases from V and 7 bases from J; junction bases left unmatched: 9. The CDR3 DNA follows: TGTGCCAGCAGCCCATCGGACAGGGTGGGTGGCTACACCTTC. Its translation is CASSPSDRVGGYTF. Looking up the rest from reference TRBV7-6 and TRBJ1-2 gives the full variable domain: GAGVSQSPRYKVTKRGQDVALRCDPISGHVSLYWYRQALGQGPEFLTYFNYEAQQDKSGLPNDRFSAERPEGSISTLTIQRTEQRDSAMYRCASSPSDRVGGYTFGSGTRLTVV.

The chain is built from TRBV6-1 and TRBJ1-2; 9 bases are shared with TRBD1. The V gene's germline CDR1 is MNHNS and CDR2 SASEGT. This CDR3 spans 14 amino acids. V lost 4 bases, J lost 6 bases, and 6 bases stayed unmatched. CDR3 DNA sequence: TGTGCCAGCAGTGTCCCACAGGGGGCGGATGGCTACACCTTC. This encodes CASSVPQGADGYTF.

V usage is TRBV15 and J usage is TRBJ1-3; the D gene is possibly TRBD1 (6 bases). CDR1 is LNHNV and CDR2 is YYDKDF in the germline V gene (reference sequence). CDR3 length: 14 amino acids. V was pared by 9 bases and J by 3 bases, with 15 bases between. CDR3 sequence (DNA): TGTGCCACAACCCAGGGGAACTTTGGAAACACCATATATTTT. Its translation: CATTQGNFGNTIYF.

This chain joins TRBV19 and TRBJ1-6; D possibly corresponds to TRBD1 (6 bases). The CDR3 totals 20 residues. V was pared by 5 bases and J by 10 bases, with 33 bases between. In germline, CDR1 is LNHDA, CDR2 SQIVND (reference sequence). CDR3 nucleotides: TGTGCCAGTAGTCCACCGCCTCACAGGGATCAAGAGCCCCTAAGGTCACCCCTCCACTTT. Translated: CASSPPPHRDQEPLRSPLHF. Variable domain in full (rest from reference TRBV19 and TRBJ1-6): DGGITQSPKYLFRKEGQNVTLSCEQNLNHDAMYWYRQDPGQGLRLIYYSQIVNDFQKGDIAEGYSVSREKKESFPLTVTSAQKNPTAFYLCASSPPPHRDQEPLRSPLHFGNGTRLTVT.

CDR3 DNA: TGTGCCTGGCTGGGGGAATCGGGACAAACCAACACCGGGGAGCTGTTTTTT. Translating it yields CAWLGESGQTNTGELFF. The J gene is TRBJ2-2, the V gene TRBV30; D is perhaps TRBD1 (6 bases). Trimming stripped 5 bases from V and 2 bases from J, with 21 bases between. This CDR3 has 17 residues. The germline V gene encodes CDR1 GTSNPN and CDR2 SVGIG (reference sequence).

This rearrangement joins TRBV27 to TRBJ2-1, with TRBD1 matching over 10 bases. Trimming cost V 4 bases and J 9 bases; bases outside gene matches: 6. CDR1 and CDR2 (germline): MNHEY, SMNVEV (reference sequence). The CDR3 is 14 amino acids. The CDR3 protein is CASSSGTGEFEQFF. In DNA, the CDR3 is TGTGCCAGCAGTTCCGGGACAGGGGAATTTGAGCAGTTCTTC.

V and J are TRBV11-2 and TRBJ1-1; TRBD1 is a possible D gene (5 bases). This CDR3 comprises 15 residues. Germline V gene lookup returns CDR1 SGHAT and CDR2 FQNNGV. V was cut by 4 bases and J by 2 bases, with 14 bases left in between. This CDR3 reads CASSYGRRGNTEAFF. The CDR3 region has the DNA TGTGCCAGCAGCTATGGACGAAGGGGAAACACTGAAGCTTTCTTT. The full variable domain, with the rest looked up from reference TRBV11-2 and TRBJ1-1, is EAGVAQSPRYKIIEKRQSVAFWCNPISGHATLYWYQQILGQGPKLLIQFQNNGVVDDSQLPKDRFSAERLKGVDSTLKIQPAKLEDSAVYLCASSYGRRGNTEAFFGQGTRLTVV.

The V call is TRBV2, the J call TRBJ2-7, with TRBD1 as a possible D gene (6 bases). CDR1 is SNHLY, CDR2 FYNNEI, per germline. Trimming shortened V by 9 bases and J by 2 bases, and 14 bases separated the two germline ends. This CDR3 is 13 amino acids long. The chain's CDR3 is CASSPTGTYEQYF. As DNA, the CDR3 is TGTGCCAGTTCCCCCACAGGGACCTACGAGCAGTACTTC.

Only a few counts were recorded for this clone. The chain links TRBV25-1 to TRBJ1-5, with 8 bases matching TRBD1. CDR1 and CDR2 from the germline V gene are MGHDK and SYGVNS. Unmatched junction bases numbered 6, after V lost 4 bases and J lost 7 bases. The CDR3 is made up of 14 amino acids. The DNA of the CDR3 is TGTGCCAGCAGTGGCCAGGGGGCTGGGCAGCCCCAGCATTTT. Protein: CASSGQGAGQPQHF. The variable domain in full, with the rest retrieved from reference TRBV25-1 and TRBJ1-5, is EADIYQTPRYLVIGTGKKITLECSQTMGHDKMYWYQQDPGMELHLIHYSYGVNSTEKGDLSSESTVSRIRTEHFPLTLESARPSHTSQYLCASSGQGAGQPQHFGDGTRLSIL.

The chain is built from TRBV10-3 and TRBJ1-2, with no clear D. The CDR3 has 14 residues. Germline CDR1 reads ENHRY; CDR2 reads SYGVKD. Trimming took 8 bases from V and 7 from J, leaving 20 bases between them. CDR3 protein: CAIGDVPPPSGYTF. Written as DNA, the CDR3 is TGTGCCATCGGAGACGTCCCCCCACCCTCTGGCTACACCTTC.

The chain is built from TRBV9 and TRBJ2-2; no reliable D call. V lost 0 bases, J lost 1 base, and 7 bases lay in between. Per the germline V gene, CDR1 is SGDLS and CDR2 is YYNGEE. The CDR3 consists of 15 residues. The CDR3 spells CASSVGQLNTGELFF. DNA of the CDR3: TGTGCCAGCAGCGTAGGACAATTGAACACCGGGGAGCTGTTTTTT.

The chain uses TRBV12-5 and TRBJ1-2; maybe TRBD1 (5 bases). The CDR3 extends over 13 amino acids. With 5 bases removed from V and 5 bases from J, the gap between germline ends came to 12 bases. Per the germline V gene, CDR1 is LGHNT and CDR2 is FRNRAP. CDR3 sequence: CASGTGTSYGYTF. Written as DNA, the CDR3 is TGTGCTAGTGGTACGGGGACTTCATATGGCTACACCTTC.

Written as DNA, the CDR3 is TGTGCCAGCAGCCCTAGGGGAGGGGACACTGAAGCTTTCTTT. This gives the protein CASSPRGGDTEAFF. The V and J genes are TRBV5-5 and TRBJ1-1, with D possibly TRBD1 on 5 matching bases. The CDR3 is made up of 14 amino acids. V gave up 4 bases and J gave up 3 bases, with 13 bases separating them. Germline CDR1 and CDR2: SGHKS and YYEKEE (reference sequence).

This sequence joins TRBV29-1 and TRBJ2-2, with 10 bases lining up with TRBD1. The CDR3 has 14 residues. J was trimmed by 4 bases and V by 6 bases; bases with no gene match: 5. The germline V gene encodes CDR1 SQVTM and CDR2 ANQGSEA. The chain's CDR3 is CSVGGTGVTGELFF. The CDR3 coding sequence is TGCAGCGTCGGGGGGACAGGGGTCACCGGGGAGCTGTTTTTT.

The chain joins TRBV29-1 to TRBJ2-4, with D maybe TRBD2 (6 bases). This CDR3 has 12 residues. Germline CDR1 and CDR2: SQVTM and ANQGSEA. V lost 4 bases to trimming and J lost 5 bases, with 9 bases between them. CDR3 nucleotides: TGCAGCGTTGCCGGGAGCCAAAACATTCAGTACTTC. Translating it yields CSVAGSQNIQYF. Full variable domain (missing parts from reference TRBV29-1 and TRBJ2-4): SAVISQKPSRDICQRGTSLTIQCQVDSQVTMMFWYRQQPGQSLTLIATANQGSEATYESGFVIDKFPISRPNLTFSTLTVSNMSPEDSSIYLCSVAGSQNIQYFGAGTRLSVL.

The chain joins TRBV19 to TRBJ1-1; TRBD1 might be the D (5 bases). Per germline, CDR1 LNHDA and CDR2 SQIVND (reference sequence). This CDR3 contains 17 residues. The V gene lost 4 bases and the J gene lost 0 bases, with 18 bases spanning the gap. CDR3 loop: CASSTDSPRIMNTEAFF. The CDR3 bases are TGTGCCAGTAGTACCGACAGCCCCAGAATAATGAACACTGAAGCTTTCTTT.

V gene TRBV2 combines with J gene TRBJ2-7; 9 nucleotides align to TRBD1. The CDR3 spans 12 residues. V shed 8 bases, J shed 3 bases, and the junction held 2 bases outside the gene matches. Per germline, CDR1 SNHLY and CDR2 FYNNEI. DNA for the CDR3: TGTGCCAGCTCGGGACAGGGCTACGAGCAGTACTTC. Its protein is CASSGQGYEQYF.

This clone has just one count. This chain uses TRBV6-5 with TRBJ1-5; 8 bases match TRBD1. Germline V gives CDR1 MNHEY, CDR2 SVGAGI. The length of the CDR3 is 15 residues. V gave up 2 bases and J gave up 4 bases; unmatched junction bases: 4. CDR3 region: CASSYDRGSNQPQHF. In DNA form, the CDR3 reads TGTGCCAGCAGTTACGACAGGGGCTCTAATCAGCCCCAGCATTTT.

This chain uses TRBV7-9 with TRBJ2-1, with D possibly being TRBD2 (6 bases). The CDR3 totals 14 residues. Germline V gives CDR1 SEHNR, CDR2 FQNEAQ (reference sequence). Trimming removed 5 bases at V and 8 bases at J, with 16 bases between. The CDR3 reads CASSPAGEVYEQFF. For the CDR3, the DNA is TGTGCCAGCAGCCCCGCCGGGGAGGTCTATGAGCAGTTCTTC.

The CDR3 loop reads CASSISGRGNGELFF. CDR3 nucleotide sequence: TGTGCCAGTAGTATTAGCGGGAGAGGGAACGGGGAGCTGTTTTTT. V gene TRBV19 combines with J gene TRBJ2-2; TRBD2 aligns across 9 bases. The CDR3 is 15 residues long. The germline gives CDR1 LNHDA, CDR2 SQIVND (reference sequence). V shed 3 bases and J 7 bases; nucleotides not matched to a gene: 6. Drawing the rest from reference TRBV19 and TRBJ2-2, the complete variable domain is DGGITQSPKYLFRKEGQNVTLSCEQNLNHDAMYWYRQDPGQGLRLIYYSQIVNDFQKGDIAEGYSVSREKKESFPLTVTSAQKNPTAFYLCASSISGRGNGELFFGEGSRLTVL.

The gene calls are TRBV7-6 and TRBJ2-3, with D possibly matching TRBD2 (7 bases). With 1 base removed from V and 4 bases from J, the gap between germline ends came to 12 bases. This CDR3 is built from 15 residues. Germline CDR1 SGHVS, CDR2 FNYEAQ. The CDR3 DNA reads as TGTGCCAGCAGCTTAGGGGGGGGGCTTGCAGATACGCAGTATTTT. It translates to CASSLGGGLADTQYF.

The V gene is TRBV7-9, the J gene TRBJ2-1, with 8 bases matching TRBD2. After removal of 3 bases from V and 6 bases from J, the junction contained 1 base not matched to a gene. This CDR3 is 13 amino acids long. CDR1 is SEHNR, CDR2 FQNEAQ, per germline (reference sequence). CDR3 amino acids: CASSFSGANEQFF. The CDR3 DNA sequence: TGTGCCAGCAGCTTTAGCGGGGCCAATGAGCAGTTCTTC.

The gene calls are TRBV19 and TRBJ2-2, with 8 bases aligning to TRBD1. The CDR3 totals 12 residues. Unmatched junction bases numbered 2, after V lost 9 bases and J lost 5 bases. CDR1 and CDR2 from the germline V gene are LNHDA and SQIVND (reference sequence). CDR3: CASGQGTGELFF. CDR3 in DNA: TGTGCCAGCGGACAGGGAACCGGGGAGCTGTTTTTT. Filled out from reference TRBV19 and TRBJ2-2, the complete variable domain reads DGGITQSPKYLFRKEGQNVTLSCEQNLNHDAMYWYRQDPGQGLRLIYYSQIVNDFQKGDIAEGYSVSREKKESFPLTVTSAQKNPTAFYLCASGQGTGELFFGEGSRLTVL.

The chain recombines TRBV6-1 with TRBJ1-4; 7 bases are shared with TRBD1. V trimming: 2 bases; J trimming: 3 bases; junction bases outside the gene matches: 6. Germline CDR1 is MNHNS and CDR2 is SASEGT. The CDR3 covers 16 residues. The CDR3 loop is CASSETSGQPNEKLFF. In nucleotides, the CDR3 is TGTGCCAGCAGTGAAACATCGGGACAGCCTAATGAAAAACTGTTTTTT.

J is TRBJ2-7 and V is TRBV6-6, with 12 nucleotides matching TRBD1. Unmatched junction bases numbered 2, after V lost 0 bases and J lost 5 bases. Germline V lookup: CDR1 MNHNY, CDR2 SVGAGI (reference sequence). The CDR3 covers 15 residues. The CDR3 here is CASSYSGQGAHEQYF. The DNA of the CDR3 is TGTGCCAGCAGTTACTCGGGACAGGGGGCCCACGAGCAGTACTTC.

This chain uses TRBV14 with TRBJ2-7; TRBD2 agrees at 10 bases. This CDR3 comprises 17 residues. The germline gives CDR1 SGHDN, CDR2 FVKESK. With 1 base clipped from V and 4 bases from J, the junction kept 10 bases outside the gene matches. The CDR3, as DNA: TGTGCCAGCAGCCAAGTGCCGCGGCTAGCGGGGGAGTACGAGCAGTACTTC. As protein: CASSQVPRLAGEYEQYF.

This chain connects TRBV7-9 to TRBJ1-1; D call uncertain. Germline CDR1 and CDR2: SEHNR and FQNEAQ (reference sequence). CDR3 length equals 12 residues. The V end was cut by 2 bases, the J end by 7 bases, with 8 bases between. For the CDR3, the DNA is TGTGCCAGCAGCTTATGGGGAGTTGAAGCTTTCTTT. Translation gives CASSLWGVEAFF.

The rearrangement links TRBV7-8 to TRBJ1-3, with D possibly being TRBD1 (6 bases). The CDR3 is 17 amino acids. Trimming took off 2 bases at V and 0 bases at J, with 14 bases between the two ends. Germline CDR1 SGHVS, CDR2 FQNEAQ. As DNA, the CDR3 is TGTGCCAGCAGCTTAACCCGTGACAGGCTCTCTGGAAACACCATATATTTT. Protein product: CASSLTRDRLSGNTIYF.